This TCR beta chain emerged from a study of CXCR3-negative and CXCR3-positive naive CD8 T cells (dated 2019 in TCRdb). Looking at the study overall: About 135 million TRB reads were obtained in total, roughly 1.5 +/- 0.3 million reads per library. Diversity and physicochemical repertoire analyses were performed on about 12 donors pooled from two independent experiments. TRBV-TRBJ cluster analysis included naive subsets from about five donors and memory cells from 3 donors. Results the study describes overall, beyond this receptor: Compared with CXCR3-negative naive cells, CXCR3-positive naive cells had TRB CDR3s with higher hydrophobicity (lower Kidera factor 4), lower energy, and higher strength and volume indices. Because CXCR3 expression was partially decreased after cryopreservation, freshly isolated PBMCs were used for most assays. Naive CXCR3-negative and CXCR3-positive cells from the same donor showed similar TRBV-TRBJ usage, whereas memory cells showed distinct patterns. Comparably high repertoire diversity was found in both naive subsets, whereas much lower repertoire diversity was found in memory CD8+ T cells. Because surface CD5, which has been linked to self-reactivity in mice, was comparable between naive subsets, TCR interaction strength was also inferred from TRB CDR3 physicochemical properties.

Including the terminal cysteine and phenylalanine, the CDR3 comprises 18 residues. The protein alone is recorded here. CDR1 and CDR2 are read off the germline V gene as MNHNS and SASEGT. These reads were obtained on a NextSeq 550. The Human TCR Profiling Kit (MiLaboratory) was used to prepare UMI-labeled 5' RACE TRB cDNA libraries. The full amount of extracted RNA was used for cDNA synthesis, and the full amount of resulting cDNA was used for PCR amplification. Libraries were prepared in parallel with an identical number of PCR cycles. Per the authors' processing: With a minimum of two reads required per UMI, MIGEC and MiXCR pulled out about 49,000 +/- 11,000 unique UMI-labeled TRB cDNA molecules from each library. Each library averaged around 42,000 +/- 9,900 functional in-frame TRB CDR3 nucleotide clonotypes without stop codons. Diversity metrics, including normalized Shannon-Wiener and Chao1, were computed in VDJtools after downsampling to 5000 UMI-labeled TRB molecules per sample. For the central five CDR3 residues, VDJtools calculated physicochemical properties weighted by clonotype size, namely interaction energy, strength, volume and Kidera factor 4. After the reads were reprocessed by TCRdb, one entry was made per CDR3 protein sequence, with no DNA. In this record, the V and J calls reflect TCRdb's handling and not the investigators' own analysis. This sample's listing comprises fewer than 90,000 distinct CDR3 sequences. The top ten clonotypes cover 0.53% of the sample.

On this clonotype itself: Its antigen is unknown.

For each CD8+ T cell subset, flow sorting was done in triplicate, and 310,000 or so cells per subset went directly into RLT lysis buffer. To keep memory contaminants out, a stringent definition of naive CD8+ T cells was applied: CD45RO-CCR7+CD27+CD95-. Peripheral blood mononuclear cells were isolated from buffy coats by standard density gradient centrifugation. A FACSAria III was used to flow-sort naive CXCR3-negative and CXCR3-positive CD8+ T cells. An RNeasy Mini Kit was used to extract total RNA from the sorted cells. The receptor's source is a human donor in good health. Some clones in this sample may be carry-over from other donors' samples. Sequencing input: naive CXCR3+ CD8+ T cells from blood. The cell subset or site tag for this specimen amounts to: CD45RO-CCR7+CD27+CD95- naive CD8+ T cells expressing CXCR3 (TNR3+). This chain is built from TRBV6-1 and TRBJ2-3; absent DNA, TCRdb's TRBD2 call cannot be checked. The CDR3 reads CASSKGGIAGSFTDTQYF.